A selection of T cell receptor beta chains follows, all from one sample in a study of glioma-infiltrating T cells. Each CDR3 protein gets one entry after TCRdb re-called the multiplex PCR reads with MiXCR. The sample consists of under 200,000 distinct CDR3 sequences, around 45% of them appearing once. Sequenced sample: glioma tissue, nonneoplastic brain tissue, or PBMCs (not recorded which). All receptors derive from a human donor with low-grade glioma or glioblastoma, undergoing nonglioma brain surgery, or in good health (not recorded which). Both conserved end residues are trimmed from each CDR3. Each record gives: V gene, J gene, CDR3 protein.

V: TRBV7-2; J: TRBJ2-3; CDR3: ASRSLKDTKY
V: TRBV20-1; J: TRBJ1-5; CDR3: SAETDVGNQPQH
V: TRBV10-2; J: TRBJ1-1; CDR3: ASMPGGGPEAF
V: TRBV30; J: TRBJ2-5; CDR3: AWSVSGEGTQY
V: TRBV27; J: TRBJ1-6; CDR3: ASTLGGKYNLPLH
V: TRBV19; J: TRBJ2-2; CDR3: ASTQKGSTGELF
V: TRBV6-1; J: TRBJ2-7; CDR3: ASGMGTSGFSSYEQY
V: TRBV20-1; J: TRBJ2-7; CDR3: SATRGLAGSYEQY
V: TRBV20-1; J: TRBJ2-7; CDR3: SAETDRGYEQY
V: TRBV2; J: TRBJ1-2; CDR3: ASRSVRGGYGYT
V: TRBV27; J: TRBJ2-3; CDR3: ASSFGVPDTQY
V: TRBV5-1; J: TRBJ2-5; CDR3: ASSLDQTRETQY
V: TRBV19; J: TRBJ2-5; CDR3: ASSRGQQETQY
V: TRBV2; J: TRBJ2-3; CDR3: DSRGTATSTDTQY
V: TRBV28; J: TRBJ1-4; CDR3: ASILSGNANEKLF
V: TRBV20-1; J: TRBJ1-1; CDR3: RGIQGEENNEAF
V: TRBV28; J: TRBJ1-2; CDR3: ASTGTAYGYT
V: TRBV20-1; J: TRBJ2-3; CDR3: SARDSGTDTQY
V: TRBV18; J: TRBJ2-7; CDR3: ASSPAPGDEQY
V: TRBV3-1; J: TRBJ2-5; CDR3: ASSQGLQETKY
V: TRBV10-3; J: TRBJ2-2; CDR3: AVSDSPDRELF
V: TRBV2; J: TRBJ1-5; CDR3: ASSENRGSSQPQH
V: TRBV12-3/TRBV12-4; J: TRBJ1-4; CDR3: ASSPDRGIYEKLF
V: TRBV6-1; J: TRBJ1-1; CDR3: ASSPRTSGTEAF
V: TRBV20-1; J: TRBJ2-7; CDR3: SASTGPEELYEQY
V: TRBV18; J: TRBJ2-1; CDR3: ASSPRPKGGPNEQL
V: TRBV29-1; J: TRBJ2-5; CDR3: SVAFISGREETQY
V: TRBV19; J: TRBJ2-2; CDR3: ASRRTGLAGGTNTGELF
V: TRBV25-1; J: TRBJ1-1; CDR3: ASSLGMNTEAF
V: TRBV6-1; J: TRBJ2-1; CDR3: ASSSGLAGRNEQF
V: TRBV12-3/TRBV12-4; J: TRBJ2-3; CDR3: ASSFRSIHDTQY
V: TRBV28; J: TRBJ2-1; CDR3: ASSPRLAGLNEQF
V: TRBV4-1; J: TRBJ1-2; CDR3: ASSQDALNYGYT
V: TRBV14; J: TRBJ1-3; CDR3: ASREGGRNTIY
V: TRBV3-1; J: TRBJ2-1; CDR3: ASTTGGPNEQF
V: TRBV3-1; J: TRBJ2-1; CDR3: ASSIGTGNEQF
V: TRBV28; J: TRBJ2-7; CDR3: ASSQTGGVHEQY
V: TRBV27; J: TRBJ1-1; CDR3: ASSLRGHTEAF
V: TRBV7-2; J: TRBJ1-3; CDR3: ASSYSANRRGGNTIY
V: TRBV29-1; J: TRBJ2-1; CDR3: SGRFGGNNEQF
V: TRBV5-1; J: TRBJ2-7; CDR3: ASSLSEGGPVEQY
V: TRBV2; J: TRBJ2-1; CDR3: ASVPGLSIHNEQF
V: TRBV28; J: TRBJ2-3; CDR3: AIAGVDVPDTQY
V: TRBV28; J: TRBJ1-1; CDR3: ASSLPDRRGTEAF
V: TRBV7-9; J: TRBJ1-2; CDR3: ASSLANSYGYT